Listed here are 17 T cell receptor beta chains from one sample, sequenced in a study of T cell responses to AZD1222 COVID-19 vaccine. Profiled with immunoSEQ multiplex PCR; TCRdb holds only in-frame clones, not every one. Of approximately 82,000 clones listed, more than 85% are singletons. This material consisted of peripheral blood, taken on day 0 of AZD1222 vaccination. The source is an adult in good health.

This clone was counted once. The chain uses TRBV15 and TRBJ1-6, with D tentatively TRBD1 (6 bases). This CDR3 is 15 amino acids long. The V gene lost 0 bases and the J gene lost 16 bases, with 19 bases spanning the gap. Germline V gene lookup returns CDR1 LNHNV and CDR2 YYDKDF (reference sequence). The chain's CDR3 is CATSREGGSALSLHF. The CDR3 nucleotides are TGTGCCACCAGCAGAGAGGGGGGCTCGGCGCTCTCACTCCACTTT.

In nucleotides, the CDR3 is TGTGCCAGCAAAACCGGGACAGGGAACTACGAGCAGTACTTC. As protein: CASKTGTGNYEQYF. The chain couples TRBV7-2 to TRBJ2-7; the match to TRBD1 covers 9 bases. The V and J ends lost 7 bases and 3 bases, in that order; junction bases with no gene match: 7. This CDR3 has 14 residues. The germline CDR1 and CDR2 sequences are SGHTA and FQGNSA.

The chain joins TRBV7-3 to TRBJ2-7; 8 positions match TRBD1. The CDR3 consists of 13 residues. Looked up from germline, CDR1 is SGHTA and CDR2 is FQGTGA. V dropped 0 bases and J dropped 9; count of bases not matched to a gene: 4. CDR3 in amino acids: CASSLTQGAAQYF. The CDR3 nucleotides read TGTGCCAGCAGCTTAACCCAGGGGGCCGCGCAGTACTTC.

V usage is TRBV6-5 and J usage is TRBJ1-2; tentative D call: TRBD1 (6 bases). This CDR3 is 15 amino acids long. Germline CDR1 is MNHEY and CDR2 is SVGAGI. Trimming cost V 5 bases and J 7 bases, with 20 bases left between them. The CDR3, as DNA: TGTGCCAGCAGTCCAACGGAGCAGGGGTCTGGTGGCTACACCTTC. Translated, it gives CASSPTEQGSGGYTF.

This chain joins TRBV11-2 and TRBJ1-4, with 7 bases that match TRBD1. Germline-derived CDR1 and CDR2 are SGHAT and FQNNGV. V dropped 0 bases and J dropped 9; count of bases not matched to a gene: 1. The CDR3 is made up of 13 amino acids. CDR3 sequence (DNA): TGTGCCAGCAGCTTAGAAGGGGGCCAAAAACTGTTTTTT. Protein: CASSLEGGQKLFF.

This CDR3 is CASSAPLAGGQETQYF. CDR3 bases: TGTGCCAGCAGCGCGCCTCTGGCGGGGGGACAAGAGACCCAGTACTTC. This chain links TRBV9 with TRBJ2-5; 8 bases line up with TRBD2. The CDR3 is 16 residues long. Germline trimming cut 3 bases from V and 2 bases from J; bases unmatched to any gene: 9. Germline-derived CDR1 and CDR2 are SGDLS and YYNGEE. Drawing the rest from reference TRBV9 and TRBJ2-5, the complete variable domain is DSGVTQTPKHLITATGQRVTLRCSPRSGDLSVYWYQQSLDQGLQFLIQYYNGEERAKGNILERFSAQQFPDLHSELNLSSLELGDSALYFCASSAPLAGGQETQYFGPGTRLLVL.

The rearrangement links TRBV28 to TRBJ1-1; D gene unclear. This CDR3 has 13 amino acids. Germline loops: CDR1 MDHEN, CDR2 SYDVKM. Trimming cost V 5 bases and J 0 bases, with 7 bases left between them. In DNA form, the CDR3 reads TGTGCCAGCAGTGGACTCATGAACACTGAAGCTTTCTTT. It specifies CASSGLMNTEAFF.

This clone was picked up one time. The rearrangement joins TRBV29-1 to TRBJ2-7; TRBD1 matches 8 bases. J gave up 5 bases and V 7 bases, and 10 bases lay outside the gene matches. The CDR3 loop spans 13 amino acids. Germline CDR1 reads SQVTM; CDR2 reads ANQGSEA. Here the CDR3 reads CSAYQGARNEQYF. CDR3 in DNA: TGCAGCGCGTACCAGGGGGCAAGGAACGAGCAGTACTTC.

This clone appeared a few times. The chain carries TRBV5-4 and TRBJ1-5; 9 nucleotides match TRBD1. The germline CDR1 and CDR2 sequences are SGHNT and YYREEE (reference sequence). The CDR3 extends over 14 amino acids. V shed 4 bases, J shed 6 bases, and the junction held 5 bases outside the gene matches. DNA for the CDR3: TGTGCCAGCAGCGCCGGACAGGGGTCTCAGCCCCAGCATTTT. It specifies CASSAGQGSQPQHF.

CDR3 protein: CASSSARDRTGTDTQYF. The CDR3 nucleotides are TGCGCCAGCAGCTCCGCCCGAGACAGGACCGGCACAGATACGCAGTATTTT. The rearrangement links TRBV5-1 to TRBJ2-3; tentatively, D is TRBD1 (6 bases). Deletions cut 3 bases from V and 1 base from J, with 18 bases between. Per germline, CDR1 SGHRS and CDR2 YFSETQ. The CDR3 runs to 17 residues.

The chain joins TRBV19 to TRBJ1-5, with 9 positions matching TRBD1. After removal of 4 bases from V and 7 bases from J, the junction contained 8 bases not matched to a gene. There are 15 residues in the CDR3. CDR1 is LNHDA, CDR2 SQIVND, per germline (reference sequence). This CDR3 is CASSTTGQGVQPQHF. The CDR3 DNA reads TGTGCCAGTAGTACCACGGGACAGGGAGTCCAGCCCCAGCATTTT.

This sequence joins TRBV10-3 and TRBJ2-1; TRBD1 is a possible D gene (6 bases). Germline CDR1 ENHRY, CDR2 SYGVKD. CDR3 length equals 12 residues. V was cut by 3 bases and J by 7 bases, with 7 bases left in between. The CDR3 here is CAISDRGNEQFF. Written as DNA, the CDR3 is TGTGCCATCAGTGACAGGGGAAATGAGCAGTTCTTC.

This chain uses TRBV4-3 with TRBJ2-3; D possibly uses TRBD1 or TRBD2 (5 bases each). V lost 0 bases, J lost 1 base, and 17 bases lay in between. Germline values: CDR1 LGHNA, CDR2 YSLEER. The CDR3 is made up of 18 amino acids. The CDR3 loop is CASSQDYGAPFGTDTQYF. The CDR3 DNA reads TGCGCCAGCAGCCAAGATTACGGGGCCCCCTTCGGCACAGATACGCAGTATTTT.

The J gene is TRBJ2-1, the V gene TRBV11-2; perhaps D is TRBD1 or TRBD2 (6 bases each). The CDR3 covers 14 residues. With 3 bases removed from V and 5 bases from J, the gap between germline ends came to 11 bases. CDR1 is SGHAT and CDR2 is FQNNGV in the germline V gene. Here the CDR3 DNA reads TGTGCCAGCAGCTTTAGGGGGGCTCACAATGAGCAGTTCTTC. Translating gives CASSFRGAHNEQFF.

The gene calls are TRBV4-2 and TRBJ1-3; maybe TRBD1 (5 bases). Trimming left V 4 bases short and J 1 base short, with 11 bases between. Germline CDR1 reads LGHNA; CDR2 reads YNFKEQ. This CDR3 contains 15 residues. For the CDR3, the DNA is TGTGCCAGCAGCCGGGGCAGGGAATCTGGAAACACCATATATTTT. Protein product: CASSRGRESGNTIYF.

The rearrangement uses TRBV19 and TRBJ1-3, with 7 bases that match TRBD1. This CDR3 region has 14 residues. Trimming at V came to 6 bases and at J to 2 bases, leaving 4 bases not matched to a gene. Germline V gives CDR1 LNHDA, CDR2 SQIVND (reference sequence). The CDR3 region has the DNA TGTGCCAGTAGCCTCACAGGGGCTGGAAACACCATATATTTT. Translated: CASSLTGAGNTIYF.

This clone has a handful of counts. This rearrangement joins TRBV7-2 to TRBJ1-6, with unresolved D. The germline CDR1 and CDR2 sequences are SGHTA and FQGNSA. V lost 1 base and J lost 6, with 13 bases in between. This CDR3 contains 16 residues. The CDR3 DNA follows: TGTGCCAGCAGCTTAGACTCCCGTTTACCTAATTCACCCCTCCACTTT. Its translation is CASSLDSRLPNSPLHF. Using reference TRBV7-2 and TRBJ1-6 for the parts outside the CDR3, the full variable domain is GAGVSQSPSNKVTEKGKDVELRCDPISGHTALYWYRQSLGQGLEFLIYFQGNSAPDKSGLPSDRFSAERTGGSVSTLTIQRTQQEDSAVYLCASSLDSRLPNSPLHFGNGTRLTVT.